This T cell receptor (beta chain) is drawn from a study of blood T cell repertoires in COVID-19. Study-wide background: Sites across the United States, Italy and Spain contributed samples from acute and convalescent COVID-19.

Sequencing was performed with immunoSEQ multiplex PCR; in TCRdb, only in-frame clones are kept and a portion is missing. This table holds about 180,000 clones, more than 75% found once. From germline, CDR1 is MNHNY and CDR2 SVGAGI (reference sequence). V lost 7 bases to trimming and J lost 8 bases, with 21 bases between them. The CDR3 consists of 15 residues. This receptor was identified in a woman in her 70s with COVID-19, enrolled during active disease. Sequences were obtained from peripheral blood. The chain recombines TRBV6-6 with TRBJ2-4, with a weak D call TRBD1 (7 bases). CDR3 in DNA: TGTGCCAGCACCTCAGGGGGGAGAGGCGCGGACATTCAGTACTTC. It is translated as CASTSGGRGADIQYF.